This TCR beta chain was sequenced during a study of cytomegalovirus exposure and HLA in healthy donors. The CDR3 is made up of 16 amino acids. Trimming removed 0 bases from V and 5 bases from J; junction bases left unmatched: 5. Germline V gene data show CDR1 as SGHRS and CDR2 as YFSETQ. Details on this clone: What it binds is not known.

With 60 Vbeta and 13 Jbeta primers, the PCR was carried out. The table came from immunoSEQ multiplex PCR; TCRdb's copy has only in-frame clones and leaves some out. The table lists over 110,000 clones, around 82% of them singletons, with about 6.8% in the top ten. Whole-study results and caveats: Later analysis revealed greater clonal expansion in HLA-associated TCR beta chains than in equally common others. While the bulk of TCR sequences proved rare, some public TCRs turned up in many donors.

The rearrangement joins TRBV5-1 to TRBJ2-2, with 9 bases matching TRBD1. The TCR comes from a woman between 40 and 50 years old in good health and CMV-seropositive. The sequenced sample was PBMCs. The CDR3 DNA is TGCGCCAGCAGCTTGGGGACAGGGGCGGGGACCGGGGAGCTGTTTTTT. As protein: CASSLGTGAGTGELFF.